This TCR beta chain was found in a study of T-cell reconstitution after alpha-beta-depleted transplantation in children. Study-wide findings and caveats: The main origin of T-cell counts and diversity one year after transplant was newly produced T cells. Reportedly, roughly two months post-transplant, alpha-beta T cells arose from several hundred expanded graft clones.

This clonotype was found a few times. The antigen is not known. Unique molecular identifiers were incorporated when the TCRbeta library was constructed. TCRdb reanalysed the PCR reads using MiXCR and keeps one entry per CDR3 protein. This sample carries 250,000 to 400,000 distinct CDR3 sequences, around 20% of them seen once, and the ten largest clones take roughly 11%. The trim removed 6 bases at V and 5 bases at J, leaving 8 bases unmatched. The CDR3 spans 15 residues. Per germline, CDR1 DFQATT and CDR2 SNEGSKA (reference sequence). The chain uses TRBV20-1 and TRBJ2-7; TRBD2 agrees at 15 bases. This material consisted of PBMCs, mostly from graft donor cells, taken 180 days after TCRalphabeta/CD19-depleted stem cell transplant. This TCR was recovered from a male patient younger than 18 who had a stem cell transplant for acute lymphoblastic leukemia, so the T cells may come from the graft donor. The CDR3 region has the DNA TGCAGTGCCCCTGGGGGACTAGCGGGAGGAAACGAGCAGTACTTC. This sequence encodes CSAPGGLAGGNEQYF.